This TCR beta chain was sequenced for a study of blood T cell repertoires in COVID-19. Study-wide background: Researchers got acute and convalescent COVID-19 samples from the United States, Italy and Spain. T cells, B-cell-depleted T cells, or PBMCs provided the cDNA or gDNA that served as material.

TCRdb keeps only in-frame clones here, not all; method: immunoSEQ multiplex PCR. Here the sample spans roughly 300,000 clones, about 89% being singletons. The CDR3 is made up of 18 amino acids. The V end lost 0 bases, the J end lost 7 bases, and 27 bases lay between the germline ends. Germline CDR1 reads SQVTM; CDR2 reads ANQGSEA. Input material: peripheral blood. The chain links TRBV29-1 to TRBJ1-1, with D tentatively TRBD1 (5 bases). The sequence was collected from a woman aged 25 to 45 with COVID-19, enrolled during active disease. CDR3 in DNA: TGCAGCGTTGAAGAAGCTGGGGGAGGAGAGGCGTTTCGTTATGAAGCTTTCTTT. Protein: CSVEEAGGGEAFRYEAFF.